The T cell receptor (beta chain) under discussion was sequenced for a study of blood T cell repertoires in COVID-19. Study summary: The origin of the acute and convalescent COVID-19 samples was the United States, Italy and Spain.

With 0 bases removed from V and 0 bases from J, the gap between germline ends came to 9 bases. CDR1 and CDR2 (germline): SEHNR, FQNEAQ (reference sequence). CDR3 length: 16 residues. Enrollees, roughly 18 to 89 years old, lived in around 23 US areas. Cohorts were based on clinical histories the participants reported. Original processing methods: Estimates of nucleated cell counts were drawn from the amplification of reference gene primers. TCRdb's copy holds only in-frame clones and misses some; the assay was immunoSEQ multiplex PCR. D and trimming come from the DNA, and the V and J calls and clone size come from that table. The sample shows about 130,000 clones, roughly four fifths of them seen only once.

This sequence was found in a man aged 25-45 years who had recovered from COVID-19. This chain uses TRBV7-9 with TRBJ2-1; the D is unclear. The sample taken for sequencing was PBMCs or T cells enriched from blood (not recorded which). CDR3 DNA: TGTGCCAGCAGCTTAGCTCTGACAAGCTCCTACAATGAGCAGTTCTTC. Its protein is CASSLALTSSYNEQFF.